This entry lists 29 T cell receptor beta chains sequenced from one sample in a study of PD-L1 blockade in urothelial cancer. The sample's time point: peripheral blood 6 weeks after treatment start. Produced via immunoSEQ multiplex PCR; TCRdb's table is partial and in-frame only. This table has around 50,000 clones, roughly 88% appearing once. Sequencing used PBMCs, obtained around atezolizumab (anti-PD-L1) treatment. The receptors were sampled from a man aged 45-60 years with urothelial cancer.

The DNA of the CDR3 is TGCGCCAGCAGCTTGGCAGGGGACAGCTCCTACGAGCAGTACTTC. Translation: CASSLAGDSSYEQYF. The V gene is TRBV5-1, the J gene TRBJ2-7; 7 bases align to TRBD1. V dropped 0 bases and J dropped 0; count of bases not matched to a gene: 3. The CDR3 is 15 residues long. Germline V gene sequence: CDR1 SGHRS, CDR2 YFSETQ. The entire variable domain, with the rest obtained from reference TRBV5-1 and TRBJ2-7, is as follows: KAGVTQTPRYLIKTRGQQVTLSCSPISGHRSVSWYQQTPGQGLQFLFEYFSETQRNKGNFPGRFSGRQFSNSRSEMNVSTLELGDSALYLCASSLAGDSSYEQYFGPGTRLTVT.

The chain joins TRBV29-1 to TRBJ2-5, with 7 bases identical to TRBD1. The CDR3 is made up of 13 amino acids. The germline V gene has CDR1 SQVTM and CDR2 ANQGSEA. The junction had 9 bases not matched to a gene; V was cut back by 7 bases and J by 4 bases. The CDR3 spells CSESDRPGETQYF. The CDR3 DNA is TGCAGCGAGTCGGACAGGCCTGGAGAGACCCAGTACTTC. Drawing the rest from reference TRBV29-1 and TRBJ2-5, the complete variable domain is SAVISQKPSRDICQRGTSLTIQCQVDSQVTMMFWYRQQPGQSLTLIATANQGSEATYESGFVIDKFPISRPNLTFSTLTVSNMSPEDSSIYLCSESDRPGETQYFGPGTRLLVL.

The chain uses TRBV7-9 and TRBJ2-1, with 10 positions matching TRBD2. Germline trimming cut 1 base from V and 6 bases from J; bases unmatched to any gene: 15. The germline CDR1 and CDR2 sequences are SEHNR and FQNEAQ (reference sequence). The CDR3 loop spans 19 amino acids. The CDR3 reads CASSLVTSGNIGKTNEQFF. CDR3 DNA sequence: TGTGCCAGCAGCTTAGTCACTAGCGGGAATATTGGAAAAACCAATGAGCAGTTCTTC. Full variable domain (missing parts from reference TRBV7-9 and TRBJ2-1): DTGVSQNPRHKITKRGQNVTFRCDPISEHNRLYWYRQTLGQGPEFLTYFQNEAQLEKSRLLSDRFSAERPKGSFSTLEIQRTEQGDSAMYLCASSLVTSGNIGKTNEQFFGPGTRLTVL.

The chain recombines TRBV15 with TRBJ1-1, with TRBD1 matching 8 bases. J was trimmed by 1 base and V by 5 bases; bases with no gene match: 6. Looked up from germline, CDR1 is LNHNV and CDR2 is YYDKDF (reference sequence). The CDR3 has 15 amino acids. The DNA for the CDR3 is TGTGCCACCAGCTTCCGGACAGGGAGGAACACTGAAGCTTTCTTT. It translates to CATSFRTGRNTEAFF. The full variable domain, completed using reference TRBV15 and TRBJ1-1, is DAMVIQNPRYQVTQFGKPVTLSCSQTLNHNVMYWYQQKSSQAPKLLFHYYDKDFNNEADTPDNFQSRRPNTSFCFLDIRSPGLGDTAMYLCATSFRTGRNTEAFFGQGTRLTVV.

The rearrangement links TRBV6-6 to TRBJ2-3, with a tentative D call TRBD2 (6 bases). CDR3 length equals 14 residues. The V end was cut by 6 bases, the J end by 2 bases, with 12 bases between. CDR1 and CDR2 from the germline V gene are MNHNY and SVGAGI (reference sequence). CDR3 amino acids: CASSRLANTDTQYF. In DNA form, the CDR3 reads TGTGCCAGCAGCCGGCTAGCGAACACAGATACGCAGTATTTT.

Points on this clone: Compared with germline, one end of the junction differs, possibly owing to a read error. This sequence joins TRBV7-2 and TRBJ2-2; the D gene is possibly TRBD2 (6 bases). Germline loops: CDR1 SGHTA, CDR2 FQGNSA. The length of the CDR3 is 15 residues. This CDR3 is CASSPRLVGAGGLFF. In nucleotides, the CDR3 is TGTGCCAGCAGCCCCCGACTAGTTGGGGCCGGGGGGCTGTTTTTT.

The rearrangement uses TRBV7-9 and TRBJ2-7; maybe TRBD1 (5 bases). Germline V CDR1 and CDR2: SEHNR, FQNEAQ (reference sequence). The CDR3 length is 12 residues. V lost 3 bases and J lost 3, with 6 bases in between. CDR3 coding DNA: TGTGCCAGCAGCTTTCAGGGCTACGAGCAGTACTTC. Translating gives CASSFQGYEQYF.

The J gene is TRBJ2-7, the V gene TRBV6-1, with 10 positions matching TRBD1. Germline V gene data show CDR1 as MNHNS and CDR2 as SASEGT. CDR3 size: 14 residues. V lost 8 bases, J lost 2 bases, and 6 bases stayed unmatched. The CDR3 region is CASRTGGLAYEQYF. The CDR3 nucleotides read TGTGCCAGCCGGACAGGGGGACTCGCCTACGAGCAGTACTTC.

This clone has more than one count but fewer than ten. The chain couples TRBV19 to TRBJ2-1, with D possibly TRBD2 on 6 matching bases. Looked up from germline, CDR1 is LNHDA and CDR2 is SQIVND (reference sequence). V shed 3 bases and J shed 9 bases, with 12 bases lying between them. The CDR3 has 13 amino acids. The CDR3 region has the DNA TGTGCCAGTAGTATTGAGTTGGGGGGTGAGCAGTTCTTC. The encoded protein is CASSIELGGEQFF.

DNA for the CDR3: TGTGCCTCCCAGAGGGAGCGGGGTAACACCGGGGAGCTGTTTTTT. It encodes CASQRERGNTGELFF. This rearrangement joins TRBV9 to TRBJ2-2, with 7 bases aligning to TRBD2. The CDR3 extends over 15 amino acids. Trimming cost V 10 bases and J 2 bases; bases outside gene matches: 11. Germline lookup yields CDR1 SGDLS and CDR2 YYNGEE.

The chain carries TRBV7-2 and TRBJ2-1; D is perhaps TRBD2 (6 bases). Germline V gene sequence: CDR1 SGHTA, CDR2 FQGNSA. CDR3 length: 17 amino acids. V was trimmed by 1 base and J by 2 bases, leaving 15 bases between them. CDR3 coding DNA: TGTGCCAGCAGCTTAGAAAGGGTAGCGGTGGCCTACAATGAGCAGTTCTTC. Translated, it gives CASSLERVAVAYNEQFF.

As DNA, the CDR3 is TGTGCCTCGAAGAGGGACAGGGAGAATTCACCCCTCCACTTT. This translates into CASKRDRENSPLHF. This chain links TRBV30 with TRBJ1-6, with TRBD1 identical over 9 bases. Germline loops: CDR1 GTSNPN, CDR2 SVGIG (reference sequence). The CDR3 consists of 14 residues. Trimming cost V 7 bases and J 7 bases; bases outside gene matches: 8.

This chain connects TRBV14 to TRBJ2-1, with 7 bases identical to TRBD2. Trimming at V came to 0 bases and at J to 14 bases, leaving 4 bases not matched to a gene. The CDR3 contains 12 residues. Germline CDR1 SGHDN, CDR2 FVKESK. CDR3 region: CASSQESGREFF. For the CDR3, the DNA is TGTGCCAGCAGCCAAGAATCGGGGAGGGAGTTCTTC.

This chain joins TRBV30 and TRBJ2-7; D is unresolved. Germline CDR1 and CDR2: GTSNPN and SVGIG (reference sequence). The CDR3 is 12 amino acids. Trimming took off 8 bases at V and 1 base at J, with 12 bases between the two ends. The CDR3 DNA is TGTGCCGGGCGCCAGGATTCCTACGAGCAGTACTTC. Amino acids: CAGRQDSYEQYF.

This clone is a singleton in its sample. This rearrangement joins TRBV19 to TRBJ2-7; 8 nucleotides match TRBD2. There are 14 residues in the CDR3. The trim removed 3 bases at V and 3 bases at J, leaving 4 bases unmatched. In germline, CDR1 is LNHDA, CDR2 SQIVND (reference sequence). CDR3 sequence (DNA): TGTGCCAGTAGTATCCGGCTAGCGGGCTACGAGCAGTACTTC. Translating it yields CASSIRLAGYEQYF.

The V and J genes are TRBV19 and TRBJ2-1, with 7 bases aligning to TRBD2. This CDR3 has 16 amino acids. CDR1 and CDR2 from the germline V gene are LNHDA and SQIVND (reference sequence). The trim removed 7 bases at V and 0 bases at J, leaving 9 bases unmatched. The CDR3 sequence is CASTSGEGGSYNEQFF. The CDR3 DNA sequence: TGTGCCAGTACCTCGGGGGAGGGTGGCTCCTACAATGAGCAGTTCTTC.

The rearrangement links TRBV19 to TRBJ2-3; 7 nucleotides line up with TRBD1. This CDR3 contains 13 residues. Trimming removed 5 bases from V and 6 bases from J; junction bases left unmatched: 5. Germline CDR1 is LNHDA and CDR2 is SQIVND (reference sequence). CDR3 in DNA: TGTGCCAGTAGTCCTCTACAGGGGGATACGCAGTATTTT. Translated, it gives CASSPLQGDTQYF.

The V call is TRBV19, the J call TRBJ2-5; 7 nucleotides line up with TRBD1. Trimming took 2 bases from V and 4 from J; bases not matched to a gene: 10. This CDR3 is built from 16 residues. Germline lookup yields CDR1 LNHDA and CDR2 SQIVND (reference sequence). CDR3: CASSIYSGQARETQYF. Here the CDR3 DNA reads TGTGCCAGTAGTATATACTCTGGACAGGCCCGAGAGACCCAGTACTTC.

This sequence joins TRBV10-2 and TRBJ1-5; D is undetermined. The V end lost 5 bases, the J end lost 0 bases, and 11 bases lay between the germline ends. Germline V gene data show CDR1 as WSHSY and CDR2 as SAAADI. The CDR3 consists of 15 residues. In DNA, the CDR3 is TGCGCCAGCAGTATAACAGCCGATAGCAATCAGCCCCAGCATTTT. It yields the protein CASSITADSNQPQHF.

The rearrangement links TRBV27 to TRBJ2-1; TRBD1 aligns across 7 bases. V lost 10 bases to trimming and J lost 0 bases; unmatched junction nucleotides: 9. The CDR3 consists of 15 residues. Germline CDR1 is MNHEY and CDR2 is SMNVEV (reference sequence). CDR3 bases: TGTGCCACCTCGTCTGCAGGGGGCTCCTACAATGAGCAGTTCTTC. This sequence encodes CATSSAGGSYNEQFF.

This clone came up a few times. CDR3 protein: CASSLQGARNTDTQYF. CDR3 in DNA: TGCGCCAGCAGCTTACAGGGGGCGCGGAACACAGATACGCAGTATTTT. This sequence joins TRBV10-2 and TRBJ2-3, with 9 bases identical to TRBD1. The V gene end was trimmed by 6 bases and the J gene end by 2 bases; junction bases not matched to a gene: 9. Germline CDR1 reads WSHSY; CDR2 reads SAAADI. This CDR3 comprises 16 residues.

The rearrangement uses TRBV5-1 and TRBJ2-7; TRBD2 is a possible D gene (6 bases). This CDR3 has 13 residues. Trimming removed 5 bases from V and 5 bases from J, with 14 bases in between. CDR1 SGHRS and CDR2 YFSETQ come from the germline V gene. This CDR3 is CASSPMGLNEQYF. The CDR3 DNA sequence: TGCGCCAGCAGTCCAATGGGACTCAACGAGCAGTACTTC.

This rearrangement joins TRBV9 to TRBJ1-4; 7 bases are a match to TRBD1. This CDR3 comprises 17 residues. Germline CDR1 reads SGDLS; CDR2 reads YYNGEE. Unmatched junction bases numbered 7, after V lost 0 bases and J lost 2 bases. The CDR3 loop reads CASSVGDSPFTNEKLFF. CDR3 nucleotides: TGTGCCAGCAGCGTAGGGGACAGCCCCTTCACTAATGAAAAACTGTTTTTT.

The chain has TRBV7-7 and TRBJ2-5; 7 nucleotides align to TRBD1. Germline V gives CDR1 SSHAT, CDR2 FNYEAQ (reference sequence). The CDR3 is 13 amino acids. V dropped 6 bases and J dropped 4; count of bases not matched to a gene: 5. CDR3 bases: TGTGCCAGCAGGCGACAGGGCGCAGAGACCCAGTACTTC. Protein product: CASRRQGAETQYF.

This chain uses TRBV6-5 with TRBJ2-1, with D perhaps matching TRBD1 (6 bases). CDR3 length: 15 amino acids. Germline V gene data show CDR1 as MNHEY and CDR2 as SVGAGI. Deletions cut 5 bases from V and 0 bases from J, with 11 bases between. In nucleotides, the CDR3 is TGTGCCAGCAGTAAAACAGGGAGCTCCTACAATGAGCAGTTCTTC. Protein: CASSKTGSSYNEQFF.

The chain couples TRBV27 to TRBJ2-3, with D possibly matching TRBD2 (6 bases). Deletions cut 3 bases from V and 3 bases from J, with 10 bases between. CDR1 and CDR2 from the germline V gene are MNHEY and SMNVEV (reference sequence). The CDR3 is 14 amino acids. The CDR3: CASSFGTATDTQYF. The CDR3 region has the DNA TGTGCCAGCAGTTTCGGGACTGCAACAGATACGCAGTATTTT.

The chain is built from TRBV27 and TRBJ2-2; D gene uncertain. CDR1 is MNHEY, CDR2 SMNVEV, per germline (reference sequence). The CDR3 covers 15 residues. Trimming shortened V by 5 bases and J by 7 bases, and 17 bases separated the two germline ends. The CDR3 here is CASSTPPGYNGELFF. In DNA form, the CDR3 reads TGTGCCAGCAGTACCCCCCCAGGTTACAACGGGGAGCTGTTTTTT.

With regard to this clone: One end of the junction varies from germline; a read error may be responsible. This rearrangement joins TRBV6-1 to TRBJ2-5, with TRBD2 identical over 9 bases. Germline V lookup: CDR1 MNHNS, CDR2 SASEGT. There are 16 residues in the CDR3. The CDR3 DNA reads TGTGCCAGCACTGAAGTAGCGGGAGCATCGGGAGAGACCCAGTACTTC. This encodes CASTEVAGASGETQYF.

This clone was observed a handful of times. The V call is TRBV7-2, the J call TRBJ2-1; D uncertain. V was clipped by 1 base and J by 0 bases, with 10 bases between them. In germline, CDR1 is SGHTA, CDR2 FQGNSA. The CDR3 contains 16 residues. The CDR3 here is CASSLVTVSSYNEQFF. The CDR3 DNA reads TGTGCCAGCAGCTTAGTTACGGTGAGCTCCTACAATGAGCAGTTCTTC.